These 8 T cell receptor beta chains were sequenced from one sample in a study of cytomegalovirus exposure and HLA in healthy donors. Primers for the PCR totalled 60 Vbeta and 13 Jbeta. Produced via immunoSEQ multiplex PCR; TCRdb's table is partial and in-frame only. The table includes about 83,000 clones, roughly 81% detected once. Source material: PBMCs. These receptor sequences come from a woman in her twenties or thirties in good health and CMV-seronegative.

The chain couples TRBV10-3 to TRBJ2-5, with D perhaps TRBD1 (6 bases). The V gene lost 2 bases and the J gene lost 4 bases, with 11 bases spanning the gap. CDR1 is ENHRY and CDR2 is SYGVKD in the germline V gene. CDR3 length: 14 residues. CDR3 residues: CAISEQQGRETQYF. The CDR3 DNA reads TGTGCCATCAGTGAGCAACAGGGACGAGAGACCCAGTACTTC.

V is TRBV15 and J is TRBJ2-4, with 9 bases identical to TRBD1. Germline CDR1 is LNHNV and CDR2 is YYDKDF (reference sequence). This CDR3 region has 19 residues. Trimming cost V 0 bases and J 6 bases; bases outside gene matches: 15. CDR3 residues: CATSRDFWAQGAAGNIQYF. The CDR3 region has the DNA TGTGCCACCAGCAGAGATTTTTGGGCACAGGGGGCCGCTGGAAACATTCAGTACTTC.

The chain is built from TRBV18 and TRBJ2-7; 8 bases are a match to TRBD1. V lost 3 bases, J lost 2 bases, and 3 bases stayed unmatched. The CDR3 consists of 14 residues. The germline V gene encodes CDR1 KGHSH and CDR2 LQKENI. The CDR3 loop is CASSPPTGAYEQYF. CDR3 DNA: TGTGCCAGCTCACCGCCGACAGGGGCCTACGAGCAGTACTTC.

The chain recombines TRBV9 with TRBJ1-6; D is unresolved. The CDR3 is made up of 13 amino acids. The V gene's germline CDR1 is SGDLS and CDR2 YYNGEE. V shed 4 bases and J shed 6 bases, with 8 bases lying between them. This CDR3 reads CASSQRANSPLHF. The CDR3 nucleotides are TGTGCCAGCAGCCAGAGGGCTAATTCACCCCTCCACTTT.

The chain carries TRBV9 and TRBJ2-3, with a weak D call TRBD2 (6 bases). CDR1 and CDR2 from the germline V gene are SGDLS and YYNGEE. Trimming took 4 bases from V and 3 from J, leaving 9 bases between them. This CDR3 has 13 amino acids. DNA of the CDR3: TGTGCCAGCAGCACGACTAGTACAGATACGCAGTATTTT. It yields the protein CASSTTSTDTQYF.

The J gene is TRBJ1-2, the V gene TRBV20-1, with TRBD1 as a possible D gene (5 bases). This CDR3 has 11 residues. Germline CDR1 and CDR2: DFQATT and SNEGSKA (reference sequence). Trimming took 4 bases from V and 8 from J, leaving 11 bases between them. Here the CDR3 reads CSAKGPEGYTF. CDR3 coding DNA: TGCAGTGCTAAGGGGCCGGAGGGCTACACCTTC.

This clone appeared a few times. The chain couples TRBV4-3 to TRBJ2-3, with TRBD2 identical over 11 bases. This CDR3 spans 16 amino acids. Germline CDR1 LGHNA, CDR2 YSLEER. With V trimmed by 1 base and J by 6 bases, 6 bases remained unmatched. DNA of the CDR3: TGCGCCAGCAGCCAAGTCGCTAGCGGGAGGTTGGATACGCAGTATTTT. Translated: CASSQVASGRLDTQYF.

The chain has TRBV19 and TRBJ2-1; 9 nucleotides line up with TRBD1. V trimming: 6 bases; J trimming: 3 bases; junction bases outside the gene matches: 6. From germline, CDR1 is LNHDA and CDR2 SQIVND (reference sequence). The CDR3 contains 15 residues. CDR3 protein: CASRPGTGIYNEQFF. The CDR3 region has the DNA TGTGCCAGTAGGCCGGGGACAGGGATCTACAATGAGCAGTTCTTC.